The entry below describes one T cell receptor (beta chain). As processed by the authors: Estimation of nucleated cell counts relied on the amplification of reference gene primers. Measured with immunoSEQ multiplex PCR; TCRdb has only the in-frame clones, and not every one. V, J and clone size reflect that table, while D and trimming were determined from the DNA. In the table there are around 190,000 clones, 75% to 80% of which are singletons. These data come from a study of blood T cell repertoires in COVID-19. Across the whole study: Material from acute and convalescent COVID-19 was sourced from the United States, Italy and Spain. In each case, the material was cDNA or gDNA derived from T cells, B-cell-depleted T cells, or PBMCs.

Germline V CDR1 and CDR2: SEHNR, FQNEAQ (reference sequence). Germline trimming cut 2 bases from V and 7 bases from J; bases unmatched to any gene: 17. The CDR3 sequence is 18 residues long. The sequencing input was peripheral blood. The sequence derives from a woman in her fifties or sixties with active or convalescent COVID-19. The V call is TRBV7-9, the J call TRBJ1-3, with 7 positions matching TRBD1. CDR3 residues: CASSLTHNRDSDHNTIYF. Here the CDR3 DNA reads TGTGCCAGCAGCTTAACACACAACCGGGACAGCGATCATAACACCATATATTTT.